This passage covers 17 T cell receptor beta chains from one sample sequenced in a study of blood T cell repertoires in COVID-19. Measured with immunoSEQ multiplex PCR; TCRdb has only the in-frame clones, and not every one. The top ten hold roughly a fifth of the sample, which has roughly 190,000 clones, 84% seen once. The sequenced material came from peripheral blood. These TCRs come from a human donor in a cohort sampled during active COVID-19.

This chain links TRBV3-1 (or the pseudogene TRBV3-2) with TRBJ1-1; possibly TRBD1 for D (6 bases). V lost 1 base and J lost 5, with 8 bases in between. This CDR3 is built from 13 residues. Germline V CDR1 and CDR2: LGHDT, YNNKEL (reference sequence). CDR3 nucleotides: TGTGCCAGCAGCCAAGGGGGGCGAACTGAAGCTTTCTTT. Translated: CASSQGGRTEAFF.

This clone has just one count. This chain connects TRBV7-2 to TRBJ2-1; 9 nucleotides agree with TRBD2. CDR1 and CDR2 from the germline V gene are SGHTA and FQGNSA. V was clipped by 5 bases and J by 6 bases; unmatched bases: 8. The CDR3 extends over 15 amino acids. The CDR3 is CASSTSSGRLNEQFF. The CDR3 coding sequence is TGTGCCAGCAGCACATCGAGCGGGAGGCTCAATGAGCAGTTCTTC.

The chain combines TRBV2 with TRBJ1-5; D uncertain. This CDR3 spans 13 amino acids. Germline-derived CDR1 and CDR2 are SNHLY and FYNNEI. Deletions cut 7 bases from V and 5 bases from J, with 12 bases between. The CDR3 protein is CASTVGRDQPQHF. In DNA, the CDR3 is TGTGCCAGCACCGTGGGTCGGGATCAGCCCCAGCATTTT.

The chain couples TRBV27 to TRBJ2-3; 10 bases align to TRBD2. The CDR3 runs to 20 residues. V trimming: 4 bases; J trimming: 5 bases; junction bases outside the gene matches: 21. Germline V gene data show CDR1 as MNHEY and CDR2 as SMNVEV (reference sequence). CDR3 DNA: TGTGCCAGCAGTTCGGGCGGCCTAGCGGGAGCCGTCCTTTTCCAAGATACGCAGTATTTT. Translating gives CASSSGGLAGAVLFQDTQYF.

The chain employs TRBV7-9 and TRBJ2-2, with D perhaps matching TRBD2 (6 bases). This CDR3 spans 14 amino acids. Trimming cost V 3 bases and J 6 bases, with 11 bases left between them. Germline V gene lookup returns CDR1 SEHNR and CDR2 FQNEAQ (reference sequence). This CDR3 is CASSLRRGAGELFF. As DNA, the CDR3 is TGTGCCAGCAGCTTGAGGAGGGGCGCCGGGGAGCTGTTTTTT.

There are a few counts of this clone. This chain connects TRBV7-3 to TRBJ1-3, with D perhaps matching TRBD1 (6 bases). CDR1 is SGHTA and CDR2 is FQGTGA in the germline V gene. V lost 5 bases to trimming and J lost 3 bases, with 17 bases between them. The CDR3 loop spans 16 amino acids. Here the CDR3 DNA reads TGTGCCAGCAGCCCACAAGGCAGGGGATTTGGAAACACCATATATTTT. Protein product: CASSPQGRGFGNTIYF. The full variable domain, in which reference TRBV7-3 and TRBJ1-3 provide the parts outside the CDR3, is GAGVSQTPSNKVTEKGKYVELRCDPISGHTALYWYRQSLGQGPEFLIYFQGTGAADDSGLPNDRFFAVRPEGSVSTLKIQRTERGDSAVYLCASSPQGRGFGNTIYFGEGSWLTVV.

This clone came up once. The CDR3 region has the DNA TGTGCCAGCAGCTTATCACAGGGGCGACAGCCCCAGCATTTT. Amino acid sequence: CASSLSQGRQPQHF. The chain employs TRBV7-8 and TRBJ1-5, with 7 bases fitting TRBD1. The CDR3 spans 14 residues. Germline-derived CDR1 and CDR2 are SGHVS and FQNEAQ. V shed 2 bases and J 7 bases; nucleotides not matched to a gene: 5.

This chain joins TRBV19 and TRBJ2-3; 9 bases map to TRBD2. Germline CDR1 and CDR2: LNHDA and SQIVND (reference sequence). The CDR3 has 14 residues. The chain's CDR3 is CSASGVSGTDTQYF. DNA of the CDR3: TGTTCCGCTAGCGGGGTCTCCGGCACAGATACGCAGTATTTT. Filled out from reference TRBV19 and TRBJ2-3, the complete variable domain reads DGGITQSPKYLFRKEGQNVTLSCEQNLNHDAMYWYRQDPGQGLRLIYYSQIVNDFQKGDIAEGYSVSREKKESFPLTVTSAQKNPTAFYLCSASGVSGTDTQYFGPGTRLTVL.

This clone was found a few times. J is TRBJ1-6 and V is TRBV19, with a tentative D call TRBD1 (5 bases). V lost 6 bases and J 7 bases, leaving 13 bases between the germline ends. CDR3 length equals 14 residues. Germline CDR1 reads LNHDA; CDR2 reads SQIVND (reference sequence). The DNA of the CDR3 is TGTGCCAGTAGGCATCAGGGTTGGAATTCACCCCTCCACTTT. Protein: CASRHQGWNSPLHF.

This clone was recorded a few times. CDR3 sequence (DNA): TGTGCCAGCAGCCAAGATAGCGGCACAGATACGCAGTATTTT. Protein product: CASSQDSGTDTQYF. The chain has TRBV3-1 (or the pseudogene TRBV3-2) and TRBJ2-3, with a weak D call TRBD2 (5 bases). Germline values: CDR1 LGHDT, CDR2 YNNKEL (reference sequence). With 0 bases removed from V and 1 base from J, the gap between germline ends came to 5 bases. The CDR3 contains 14 residues.

The chain's CDR3 is CASSIATAWDTDTQYF. The CDR3 DNA sequence: TGTGCCAGCAGCATTGCGACAGCCTGGGACACAGATACGCAGTATTTT. The chain is built from TRBV7-9 and TRBJ2-3; D might be TRBD1 (5 bases). V dropped 5 bases and J dropped 2 bases, with 17 bases sitting between them. Per the germline V gene, CDR1 is SEHNR and CDR2 is FQNEAQ (reference sequence). The CDR3 loop spans 16 amino acids. The whole variable domain, remainder taken from reference TRBV7-9 and TRBJ2-3, is DTGVSQNPRHKITKRGQNVTFRCDPISEHNRLYWYRQTLGQGPEFLTYFQNEAQLEKSRLLSDRFSAERPKGSFSTLEIQRTEQGDSAMYLCASSIATAWDTDTQYFGPGTRLTVL.

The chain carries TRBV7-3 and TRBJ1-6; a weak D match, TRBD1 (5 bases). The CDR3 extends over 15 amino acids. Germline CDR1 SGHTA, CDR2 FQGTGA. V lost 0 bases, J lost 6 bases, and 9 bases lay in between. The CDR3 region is CASSLTRDPNSPLHF. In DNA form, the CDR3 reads TGTGCCAGCAGCTTAACGCGGGACCCTAATTCACCCCTCCACTTT.

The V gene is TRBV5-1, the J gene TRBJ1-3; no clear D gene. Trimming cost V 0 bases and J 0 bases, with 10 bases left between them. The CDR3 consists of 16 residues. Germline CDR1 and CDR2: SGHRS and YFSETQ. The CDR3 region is CASSLGLGSSGNTIYF. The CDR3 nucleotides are TGCGCCAGCAGCTTGGGTCTAGGTTCCTCTGGAAACACCATATATTTT. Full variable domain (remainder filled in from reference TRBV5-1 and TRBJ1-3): KAGVTQTPRYLIKTRGQQVTLSCSPISGHRSVSWYQQTPGQGLQFLFEYFSETQRNKGNFPGRFSGRQFSNSRSEMNVSTLELGDSALYLCASSLGLGSSGNTIYFGEGSWLTVV.

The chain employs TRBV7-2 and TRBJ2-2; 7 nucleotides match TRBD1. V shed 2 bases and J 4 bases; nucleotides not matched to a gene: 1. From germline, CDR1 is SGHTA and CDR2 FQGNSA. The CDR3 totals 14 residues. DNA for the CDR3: TGTGCCAGCAGCTTACACAGGGGCACCGGGGAGCTGTTTTTT. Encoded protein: CASSLHRGTGELFF. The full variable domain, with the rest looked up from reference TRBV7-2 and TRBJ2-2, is GAGVSQSPSNKVTEKGKDVELRCDPISGHTALYWYRQSLGQGLEFLIYFQGNSAPDKSGLPSDRFSAERTGGSVSTLTIQRTQQEDSAVYLCASSLHRGTGELFFGEGSRLTVL.

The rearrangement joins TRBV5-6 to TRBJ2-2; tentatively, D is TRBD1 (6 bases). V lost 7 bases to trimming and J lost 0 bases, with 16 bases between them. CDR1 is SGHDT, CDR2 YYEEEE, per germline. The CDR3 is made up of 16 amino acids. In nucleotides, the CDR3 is TGTGCCAGCTCTCGCGACAGGCGAACGAACACCGGGGAGCTGTTTTTT. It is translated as CASSRDRRTNTGELFF.

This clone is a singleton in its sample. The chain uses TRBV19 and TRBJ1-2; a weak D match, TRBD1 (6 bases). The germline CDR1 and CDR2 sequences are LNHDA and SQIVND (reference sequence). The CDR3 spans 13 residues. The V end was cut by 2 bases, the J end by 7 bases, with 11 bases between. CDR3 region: CASSIQGRGGYTF. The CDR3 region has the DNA TGTGCCAGTAGTATACAGGGGCGCGGTGGCTACACCTTC.

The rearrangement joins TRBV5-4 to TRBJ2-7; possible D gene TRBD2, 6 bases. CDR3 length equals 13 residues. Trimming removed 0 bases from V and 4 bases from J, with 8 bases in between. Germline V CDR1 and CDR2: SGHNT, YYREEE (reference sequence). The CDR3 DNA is TGTGCCAGCAGCTTGGGTAGCGGATACGAGCAGTACTTC. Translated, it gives CASSLGSGYEQYF.